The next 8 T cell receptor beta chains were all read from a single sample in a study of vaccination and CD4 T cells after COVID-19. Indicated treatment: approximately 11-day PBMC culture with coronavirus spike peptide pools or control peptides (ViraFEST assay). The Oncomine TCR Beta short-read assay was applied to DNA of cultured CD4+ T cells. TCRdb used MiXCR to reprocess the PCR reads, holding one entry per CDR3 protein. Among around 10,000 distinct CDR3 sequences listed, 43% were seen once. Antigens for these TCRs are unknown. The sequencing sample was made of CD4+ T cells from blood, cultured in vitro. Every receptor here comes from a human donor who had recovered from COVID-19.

In DNA form, the CDR3 reads TGTGCCAGCATCCAGGCCGGGGGGCGGGGGAACACTGAAGCTTTCTTT. Residues: CASIQAGGRGNTEAFF. This chain uses TRBV6-1 with TRBJ1-1; TRBD1 might be the D (6 bases). CDR1 is MNHNS and CDR2 is SASEGT in the germline V gene. The CDR3 is 16 amino acids. Between the trimmed V and J ends, which lost 7 bases and 1 base, there was a span of 19 bases.

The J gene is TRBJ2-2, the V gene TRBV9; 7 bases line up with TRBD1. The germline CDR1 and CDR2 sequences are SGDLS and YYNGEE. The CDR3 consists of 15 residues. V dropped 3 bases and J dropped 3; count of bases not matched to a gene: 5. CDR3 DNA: TGTGCCAGCAGCGATGACAGGGTGGACACCGGGGAGCTGTTTTTT. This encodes CASSDDRVDTGELFF.

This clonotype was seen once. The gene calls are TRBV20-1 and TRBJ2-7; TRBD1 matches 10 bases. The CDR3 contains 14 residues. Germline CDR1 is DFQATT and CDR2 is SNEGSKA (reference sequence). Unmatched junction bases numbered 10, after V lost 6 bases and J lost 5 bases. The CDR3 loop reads CSAIRQGAGNEQYF. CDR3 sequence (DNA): TGCAGTGCGATAAGACAGGGGGCGGGGAACGAGCAGTACTTC.

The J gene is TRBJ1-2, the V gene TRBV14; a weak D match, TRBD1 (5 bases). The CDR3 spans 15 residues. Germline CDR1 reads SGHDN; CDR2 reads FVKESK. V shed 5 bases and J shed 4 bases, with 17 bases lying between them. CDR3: CASSARQTAIYGYTF. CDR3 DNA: TGTGCCAGCAGCGCAAGACAGACAGCTATCTATGGCTACACCTTC.

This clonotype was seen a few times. The CDR3 is CASSRGPISTDTQYF. Here the CDR3 DNA reads TGTGCCAGTAGCAGGGGCCCCATAAGCACAGATACGCAGTATTTT. The chain combines TRBV19 with TRBJ2-3, with D perhaps matching TRBD1 (6 bases). The V gene's germline CDR1 is LNHDA and CDR2 SQIVND (reference sequence). The CDR3 extends over 15 amino acids. V dropped 6 bases and J dropped 0 bases, with 13 bases sitting between them. Complete variable domain (other parts from reference TRBV19 and TRBJ2-3): DGGITQSPKYLFRKEGQNVTLSCEQNLNHDAMYWYRQDPGQGLRLIYYSQIVNDFQKGDIAEGYSVSREKKESFPLTVTSAQKNPTAFYLCASSRGPISTDTQYFGPGTRLTVL.

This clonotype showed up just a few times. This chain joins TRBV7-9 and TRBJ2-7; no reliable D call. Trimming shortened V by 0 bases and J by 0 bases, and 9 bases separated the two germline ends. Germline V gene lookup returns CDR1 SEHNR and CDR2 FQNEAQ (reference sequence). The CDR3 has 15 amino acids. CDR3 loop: CASSLAGTPSYEQYF. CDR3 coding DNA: TGTGCCAGCAGCTTAGCGGGTACACCCTCCTACGAGCAGTACTTC. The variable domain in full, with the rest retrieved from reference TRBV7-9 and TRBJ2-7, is DTGVSQNPRHKITKRGQNVTFRCDPISEHNRLYWYRQTLGQGPEFLTYFQNEAQLEKSRLLSDRFSAERPKGSFSTLEIQRTEQGDSAMYLCASSLAGTPSYEQYFGPGTRLTVT.

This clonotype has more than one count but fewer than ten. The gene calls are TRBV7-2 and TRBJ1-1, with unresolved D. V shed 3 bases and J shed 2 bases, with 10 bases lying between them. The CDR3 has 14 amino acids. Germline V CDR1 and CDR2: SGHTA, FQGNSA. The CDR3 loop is CASSFGYGNTEAFF. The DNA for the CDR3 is TGTGCCAGCAGCTTTGGTTACGGAAACACTGAAGCTTTCTTT.

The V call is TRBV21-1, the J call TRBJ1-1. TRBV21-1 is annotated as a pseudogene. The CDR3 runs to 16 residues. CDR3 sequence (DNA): TGTGCCAGCTTACGGACCTCCTTGTCCATGAACACTGAAGCTTTCTTT. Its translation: CASLRTSLSMNTEAFF.